The entry below gives a single T cell receptor (beta chain) sequence along with its context. Per the original methods: Using reference gene primer amplification, nucleated cell counts were estimated. Libraries were prepared by immunoSEQ multiplex PCR; TCRdb keeps only in-frame clonotypes and omits some of them. That table is the source of V, J and clone size, and D and trimming were worked out from the DNA. The sample has fewer than 70,000 clones; 60% to 85% are singletons. The sample belongs to a study of blood T cell repertoires in COVID-19. Whole-study context: The United States, Italy and Spain provided the acute and convalescent COVID-19 samples.

The sequencing input was peripheral blood. The receptor comes from a human donor in a cohort sampled during active COVID-19.

Here the CDR3 DNA reads TGTGCCAGCAGGTTCCACGGACAACAAAACTACGAGCAGTACTTC. This gives the protein CASRFHGQQNYEQYF. V gene TRBV11-2 combines with J gene TRBJ2-7, with D tentatively TRBD1 (5 bases). The CDR3 runs to 15 residues. CDR1 is SGHAT, CDR2 FQNNGV, per germline. V was trimmed by 6 bases and J by 3 bases, leaving 18 bases between them.